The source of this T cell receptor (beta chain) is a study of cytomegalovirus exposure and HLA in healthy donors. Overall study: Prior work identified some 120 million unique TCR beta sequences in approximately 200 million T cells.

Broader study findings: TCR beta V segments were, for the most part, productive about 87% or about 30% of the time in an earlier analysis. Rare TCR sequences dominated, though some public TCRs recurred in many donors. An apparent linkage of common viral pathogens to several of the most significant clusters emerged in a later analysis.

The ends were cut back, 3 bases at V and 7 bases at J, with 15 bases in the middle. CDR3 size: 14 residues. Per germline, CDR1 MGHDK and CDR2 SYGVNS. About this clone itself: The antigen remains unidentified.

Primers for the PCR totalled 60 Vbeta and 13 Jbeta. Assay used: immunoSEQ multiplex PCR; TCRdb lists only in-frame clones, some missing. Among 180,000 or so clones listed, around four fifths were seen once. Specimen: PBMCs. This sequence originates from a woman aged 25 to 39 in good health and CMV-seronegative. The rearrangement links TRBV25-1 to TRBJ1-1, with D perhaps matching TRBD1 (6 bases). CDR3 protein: CASSEDRWSNEAFF. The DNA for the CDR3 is TGTGCCAGCAGTGAGGACAGATGGTCGAATGAAGCTTTCTTT.